Below, 30 T cell receptor beta chains from the same sample are listed, as sequenced in a study of blood T cells in healthy people across ages. Combining a sample-barcoded 5' primer with a J-beta primer mix, a second PCR ran for about 6 to 11 cycles. MiXCR, run by TCRdb on the 5' RACE reads, gives a single entry per CDR3 protein. The table shows around 790,000 distinct CDR3 sequences, with under 45% occurring only once. The sample was blood. These receptors came from a man aged 60 to 69 in good health.

In regard to this clonotype: Compared with germline, one end of the junction differs, possibly owing to a read error. The rearrangement joins TRBV6-6 to TRBJ2-3; D uncertain. The CDR3 length is 13 residues. Per germline, CDR1 MNHNY and CDR2 SVGAGI (reference sequence). The CDR3 nucleotides are TGTGCCAGCAGTGACTCAGGACCAGATACGCAGTATTTT. Translation: CASSDSGPDTQYF.

This clonotype was seen only a few times. The chain links TRBV12-3 or TRBV12-4 to TRBJ2-3, with D hard to call. V was shortened by 1 base and J by 8 bases, with 13 bases between the two germline ends. The CDR3 length is 14 residues. CDR3: CASSLGPAIGTQYF. The CDR3 nucleotides are TGTGCCAGCAGTTTAGGTCCGGCTATCGGTACGCAGTATTTT.

V usage is TRBV4-2 and J usage is TRBJ2-5; 12 bases map to TRBD1. CDR1 is LGHNA and CDR2 is YNFKEQ in the germline V gene. This CDR3 region has 15 residues. V dropped 5 bases and J dropped 5; count of bases not matched to a gene: 6. This CDR3 is CASSSRDRGPETQYF. Written as DNA, the CDR3 is TGTGCCAGCAGCTCCCGGGACAGGGGGCCGGAGACCCAGTACTTC.

This clonotype was picked up a small number of times. V gene TRBV7-2 combines with J gene TRBJ2-1, with 7 nucleotides matching TRBD2. Germline lookup yields CDR1 SGHTA and CDR2 FQGNSA. CDR3 length: 17 amino acids. Trimming took 8 bases from V and 0 from J; bases not matched to a gene: 13. For the CDR3, the DNA is TGTGCCAGCTCAATCGCGGGCCAGCGGGACTCCTACAATGAGCAGTTCTTC. This gives the protein CASSIAGQRDSYNEQFF.

This sequence joins TRBV27 and TRBJ2-7; a possible D gene is TRBD2 (5 bases). This CDR3 has 15 amino acids. CDR1 is MNHEY and CDR2 is SMNVEV in the germline V gene (reference sequence). V was cut by 5 bases and J by 0 bases, with 14 bases left in between. The CDR3: CASSRRTFSSYEQYF. The DNA of the CDR3 is TGTGCCAGCAGTCGTCGGACTTTTAGCTCCTACGAGCAGTACTTC.

The chain has TRBV20-1 and TRBJ2-3; TRBD2 agrees at 9 bases. This CDR3 has 14 amino acids. The J segment lost 6 bases and the V segment lost 2 bases, leaving 6 bases of the junction unmatched. Germline V CDR1 and CDR2: DFQATT, SNEGSKA (reference sequence). The CDR3 sequence is CSARRAGGPDTQYF. CDR3 DNA: TGCAGTGCTAGACGGGCGGGGGGGCCGGATACGCAGTATTTT.

Note on this clonotype: One end of the junction varies from germline; a read error may be responsible. V is TRBV5-6 and J is TRBJ2-7; tentative D call: TRBD1 (7 bases). Germline loops: CDR1 SGHDT, CDR2 YYEEEE. This CDR3 is built from 16 residues. Here the CDR3 reads CASSDSSGGRNYELYF. The CDR3 DNA sequence: TGTGCCAGCAGCGACTCCTCAGGGGGGCGAAACTACGAGCTGTACTTC.

The rearrangement links TRBV14 to TRBJ1-2; TRBD1 might be the D (5 bases). The germline gives CDR1 SGHDN, CDR2 FVKESK. Trimming shortened V by 4 bases and J by 7 bases, and 10 bases separated the two germline ends. This CDR3 spans 12 amino acids. CDR3 nucleotide sequence: TGTGCCAGCAGCCCACTGGGGGGTGGCTACACCTTC. This translates into CASSPLGGGYTF.

This sequence joins TRBV4-3 and TRBJ2-3; no clear D gene. Germline values: CDR1 LGHNA, CDR2 YSLEER. V was clipped by 8 bases and J by 7 bases, with 13 bases between them. This CDR3 region has 12 residues. CDR3 sequence reads: CASSDPANTQYF. Written as DNA, the CDR3 is TGCGCCAGCTCGGACCCGGCGAATACGCAGTATTTT.

Remarks on this clonotype: A read error may account for a junction end that differs from germline. The CDR3 coding sequence is TGTGCGAGCAGTGGCCCGGGACCGCTGAACACTGAAGCTTTCTTT. Its translation is CASSGPGPLNTEAFF. The rearrangement joins TRBV2 to TRBJ1-1, with a weak D call TRBD1 (5 bases). CDR1 and CDR2 from the germline V gene are SNHLY and FYNNEI. The CDR3 length is 15 residues.

This clonotype was seen a few times. The chain recombines TRBV7-9 with TRBJ2-2, with D uncertain. The CDR3 runs 12 residues. Trimming left V 2 bases short and J 5 bases short, with 3 bases between. CDR1 SEHNR and CDR2 FQNEAQ come from the germline V gene (reference sequence). CDR3 amino acids: CASSLPTGELFF. CDR3 sequence (DNA): TGTGCCAGCAGCTTACCAACCGGGGAGCTGTTTTTT.

The chain has TRBV6-2 or TRBV6-3 and TRBJ1-5, with 10 bases fitting TRBD1. V shed 4 bases and J 5 bases; nucleotides not matched to a gene: 2. CDR1 and CDR2 (germline): MNHEY, SVGEGT. The CDR3 consists of 14 residues. CDR3 coding DNA: TGTGCCAGCAGTTTGACAGGGGGCTATCAGCCCCAGCATTTT. Translating gives CASSLTGGYQPQHF.

The chain links TRBV4-3 to TRBJ2-3; D is ambiguous. Per the germline V gene, CDR1 is LGHNA and CDR2 is YSLEER. The CDR3 sequence is 15 residues long. V was clipped by 2 bases and J by 0 bases, with 9 bases between them. The CDR3 is CASSQLVPSTDTQYF. The CDR3 DNA reads TGCGCCAGCAGCCAACTAGTCCCAAGCACAGATACGCAGTATTTT.

This clonotype was counted a few times. CDR3 residues: CASSVDRGQNIQYF. The CDR3 DNA reads as TGTGCCAGCAGCGTCGACAGGGGACAAAACATTCAGTACTTC. V and J are TRBV7-2 and TRBJ2-4; 8 nucleotides agree with TRBD1. This CDR3 spans 14 amino acids. Germline CDR1 SGHTA, CDR2 FQGNSA. After removal of 5 bases from V and 5 bases from J, the junction contained 5 bases not matched to a gene.

A few counts support this clonotype. The V call is TRBV7-2, the J call TRBJ1-2; 9 bases align to TRBD1. The CDR3 has 15 amino acids. The junction had 9 bases not matched to a gene; V was cut back by 6 bases and J by 4 bases. Germline V gene data show CDR1 as SGHTA and CDR2 as FQGNSA. CDR3 sequence reads: CASRTGGTGLYGYTF. In DNA, the CDR3 is TGTGCCAGCAGAACAGGGGGGACAGGGCTCTATGGCTACACCTTC.

V is TRBV12-3 or TRBV12-4 and J is TRBJ2-7; 9 nucleotides agree with TRBD1. After removal of 6 bases from V and 3 bases from J, the junction contained 6 bases not matched to a gene. CDR3 length: 14 amino acids. The CDR3 here is CASRKGQGGYEQYF. The CDR3 nucleotides read TGTGCCAGCAGGAAGGGACAGGGAGGCTACGAGCAGTACTTC.

The chain links TRBV4-1 to TRBJ2-2; 10 bases match TRBD2. V lost 2 bases to trimming and J lost 5 bases; unmatched junction nucleotides: 5. The CDR3 covers 16 residues. In germline, CDR1 is MGHRA, CDR2 YSYEKL. Here the CDR3 reads CASSQRSAGGTGELFF. CDR3 nucleotide sequence: TGCGCCAGCAGCCAACGATCAGCGGGGGGGACCGGGGAGCTGTTTTTT.

Ten or more counts support this clonotype. The CDR3 loop is CSVKTSGVYNEQFF. For the CDR3, the DNA is TGCAGCGTCAAGACTAGCGGGGTTTACAATGAGCAGTTCTTC. The V and J genes are TRBV29-1 and TRBJ2-1; 11 bases line up with TRBD2. This CDR3 is built from 14 residues. The V segment lost 6 bases and the J segment 4 bases; nucleotides outside the gene matches: 5. Germline V gene data show CDR1 as SQVTM and CDR2 as ANQGSEA.

The V gene is TRBV20-1, the J gene TRBJ2-3, with 12 positions matching TRBD2. This CDR3 is 17 amino acids long. The germline V gene has CDR1 DFQATT and CDR2 SNEGSKA (reference sequence). J was trimmed by 0 bases and V by 5 bases; bases with no gene match: 9. The CDR3 nucleotides are TGCAGTGCTTCAAGACTAGCGGGGGACTCTAGCACAGATACGCAGTATTTT. Protein sequence: CSASRLAGDSSTDTQYF.

The chain links TRBV7-8 to TRBJ1-1; D not certain. This CDR3 spans 13 amino acids. The germline V gene has CDR1 SGHVS and CDR2 FQNEAQ. Trimming stripped 2 bases from V and 8 bases from J, with 12 bases between. For the CDR3, the DNA is TGTGCCAGCAGCTTAAATATTGACCTAGAAGCTTTCTTT. Its protein is CASSLNIDLEAFF.

Ten or more counts support this clonotype. Here the CDR3 DNA reads TGTGCCAGCAGCCAACAGGGGCACGAGCAGTACTTC. Translated: CASSQQGHEQYF. The gene calls are TRBV12-3 or TRBV12-4 and TRBJ2-7; TRBD1 matches 7 bases. Trimming cost V 6 bases and J 5 bases; bases outside gene matches: 4. The CDR3 is 12 amino acids.

This sequence joins TRBV7-8 and TRBJ2-3; D is ambiguous. The CDR3 totals 15 residues. The V end lost 5 bases, the J end lost 2 bases, and 14 bases lay between the germline ends. The germline V gene encodes CDR1 SGHVS and CDR2 FQNEAQ. This CDR3 is CASSPTTYTTDTQYF. The DNA of the CDR3 is TGTGCCAGCAGCCCAACTACTTACACCACAGATACGCAGTATTTT.

A few counts support this clonotype. The rearrangement joins TRBV7-2 to TRBJ2-7; D possibly corresponds to TRBD2 (7 bases). The J call may be mistaken, given a closer DNA end match to TRBJ2-5. The CDR3 runs 14 residues. Germline CDR1 reads SGHTA; CDR2 reads FQGNSA. The CDR3 spells CASSPGGPRETQYF. CDR3 coding DNA: TGTGCCAGCAGCCCCGGGGGGCCGAGGGAGACCCAGTACTTC.

This clonotype appeared a few times. The CDR3 DNA is TGTGCCAGCAGTCCAGGGTTGTCCAAAAACATTCAGTACTTC. Encoded protein: CASSPGLSKNIQYF. V gene TRBV28 combines with J gene TRBJ2-4; TRBD1 might be the D (5 bases). V lost 5 bases and J 2 bases, leaving 10 bases between the germline ends. The length of the CDR3 is 14 residues. CDR1 is MDHEN, CDR2 SYDVKM, per germline.

This clonotype was counted a few times. The J gene is TRBJ1-2, the V gene TRBV7-9; weak D call: TRBD1 (5 bases). The CDR3 loop spans 13 amino acids. V lost 7 bases and J 4 bases, leaving 13 bases between the germline ends. The germline CDR1 and CDR2 sequences are SEHNR and FQNEAQ (reference sequence). CDR3 DNA sequence: TGTGCCAGCAACAAACGGGGGATCTATGGCTACACCTTC. It translates to CASNKRGIYGYTF.

The genes are TRBV6-1 and TRBJ2-4; 8 bases agree with TRBD1. The J call is uncertain, as TRBJ2-7 better fits the DNA end. CDR1 and CDR2 (germline): MNHNS, SASEGT. The CDR3 consists of 14 residues. This chain's CDR3 is CASESGQVPYEQYF. The DNA of the CDR3 is TGTGCCAGTGAATCGGGACAGGTCCCCTACGAGCAGTACTTC.

The table lists this clonotype with many counts. V gene TRBV29-1 combines with J gene TRBJ2-3; D possibly matches TRBD1 or TRBD2 (7 bases each). V gave up 5 bases and J gave up 2 bases, with 20 bases separating them. The CDR3 contains 16 residues. Germline lookup yields CDR1 SQVTM and CDR2 ANQGSEA. The CDR3 nucleotides read TGCAGCGTTAGGGGGGGACAGTTGGATTCCACAGATACGCAGTATTTT. Protein product: CSVRGGQLDSTDTQYF.

The chain recombines TRBV7-2 with TRBJ2-7; possibly TRBD1 or TRBD2 for D (6 bases each). Germline V gene lookup returns CDR1 SGHTA and CDR2 FQGNSA. V was shortened by 6 bases and J by 2 bases, with 20 bases between the two germline ends. CDR3 length equals 16 residues. The CDR3 loop is CASSFYGGAVTYEQYF. In nucleotides, the CDR3 is TGTGCCAGCAGTTTTTACGGGGGCGCGGTAACCTACGAGCAGTACTTC.

This clonotype was seen ten or more times. This chain connects TRBV4-3 to TRBJ2-4, with 9 positions matching TRBD2. CDR3 length equals 17 residues. Losses at the gene ends were 0 bases for V and 2 bases for J; bases not matched to a gene: 5. Germline assignment: CDR1 LGHNA and CDR2 YSLEER. CDR3: CASSQEVAGETKNIQYF. The CDR3 bases are TGCGCCAGCAGCCAAGAGGTAGCGGGGGAAACCAAAAACATTCAGTACTTC.

This chain uses TRBV20-1 with TRBJ2-5; 7 bases line up with TRBD1. The germline V gene has CDR1 DFQATT and CDR2 SNEGSKA (reference sequence). CDR3 size: 14 residues. V was pared by 5 bases and J by 2 bases, with 8 bases of the junction left unmatched. The CDR3 region has the DNA TGCAGTGCTGCAAAAGGGGGCCTACAAGAGACCCAGTACTTC. It yields the protein CSAAKGGLQETQYF.